These T cell receptor beta chains were read from a single sample in a study of T-cell memory formation after mild COVID-19. TCRdb re-analysed the 5' RACE reads in MiXCR, keeping a single row per CDR3 protein. Of 500,000 to 600,000 distinct CDR3 sequences in the sample, about a sixth are singletons; the top ten hold around 12%. Sequenced: PBMCs or a T cell subset sorted from them (not recorded which). The receptor source for this set is an adult woman who had mild COVID-19 (a few samples of this study predate the infection). Cell type and time point are not known. Both conserved end residues are part of each CDR3. The order of the fields is D gene, J gene, V gene, clone size, CDR3 protein, CDR3 DNA. A D gene is named only where the DNA matches it firmly. Clone size is given for some rows only: seen once, a few or many times, or a class if the clone is expanded.

-,TRBJ2-7,TRBV7-9,few,CASSPRDMTSYEQYF,TGTGCCAGCAGCCCCCGGGACATGACCTCTTACGAGCAGTACTTC
-,TRBJ2-5,TRBV5-1,-,CASSDTQGYQETQYF,TGCGCCAGCAGCGACACACAGGGCTACCAAGAGACCCAGTACTTC
-,TRBJ2-1,TRBV18,few,CASSSGHLPRDEQFF,TGTGCCAGCTCATCGGGACACCTCCCGAGGGATGAGCAGTTCTTC
-,TRBJ2-3,TRBV20-1,few,CSALRRRSSTDTQYF,TGCAGTGCGCTTAGGCGTAGGTCCAGCACAGATACGCAGTATTTT
TRBD2,TRBJ2-2,TRBV20-1,many,CSARDPSLAGGTGELFF,TGCAGTGCTAGAGATCCTTCACTAGCGGGGGGCACCGGGGAGCTGTTTTTT
-,TRBJ1-2,TRBV7-3,few,CASSLYVQYGYTF,TGTGCCAGCAGCTTATACGTCCAATATGGCTACACCTTC
-,TRBJ2-7,TRBV29-1,-,CSGLTGRDYEQYF,TGCAGCGGCTTGACAGGGAGGGACTACGAGCAGTACTTC
-,TRBJ1-1,TRBV20-1,few,CSARGGGNTEAFF,TGCAGTGCTAGAGGTGGGGGTAACACTGAAGCTTTCTTT
TRBD2,TRBJ2-1,TRBV15,-,CATSRDGGAGRFF,TGTGCCACCAGCAGAGATGGGGGAGCGGGGAGGTTCTTC
-,TRBJ2-7,TRBV4-1,-,CASSQTWTDEQYF,TGCGCCAGCAGCCAAACATGGACAGACGAGCAGTACTTC
-,TRBJ1-1,TRBV7-8,-,CASSLFQPGNTEAFF,TGTGCCAGCAGCTTATTCCAGCCAGGGAACACTGAAGCTTTCTTT
-,TRBJ2-2,TRBV7-3,few,CASSLQPATGELFF,TGTGCCAGCAGCTTGCAGCCGGCCACCGGGGAGCTGTTTTTT
-,TRBJ2-7,TRBV2,-,CASSEGGGYSYEQYF,TGTGCCAGCAGTGAAGGTGGAGGGTATTCCTACGAGCAGTACTTC
-,TRBJ2-1,TRBV11-3,-,CASSLGRSQDEQFF,TGTGCCAGCAGCTTAGGGCGTTCCCAGGATGAGCAGTTCTTC
-,TRBJ2-2,TRBV6-1,few,CASSEAPGWTGELFF,TGTGCCAGCAGTGAAGCGCCAGGGTGGACCGGGGAGCTGTTTTTT
-,TRBJ1-5,TRBV12-3/TRBV12-4,-,CASSRSTGVSNQPQHF,TGTGCCAGCAGCCGCTCGACAGGAGTTAGCAATCAGCCCCAGCATTTT
-,TRBJ2-2,TRBV7-2,-,CASSSGRGTGELFF,TGTGCCAGCAGCTCAGGCCGGGGAACCGGGGAGCTGTTTTTT
TRBD1,TRBJ1-1,TRBV5-1,few,CASSFKTGGEPEAFF,TGCGCCAGCAGCTTTAAGACAGGGGGCGAGCCTGAAGCTTTCTTT
-,TRBJ1-2,TRBV6-6,-,CASSYREEDYGYTF,TGTGCCAGCAGTTACAGGGAAGAGGACTATGGCTACACCTTC
-,TRBJ1-3,TRBV9,-,CASSVATHSGNTIYF,TGTGCCAGCAGCGTAGCTACCCACTCTGGAAACACCATATATTTT
TRBD1,TRBJ1-1,TRBV11-3,-,CASSLDWTGTEAFF,TGTGCCAGCAGCTTAGATTGGACAGGGACTGAAGCTTTCTTT
-,TRBJ2-3,TRBV12-3/TRBV12-4,many,CASSRGAYLDTQYF,TGTGCCAGCAGCCGAGGGGCTTATCTTGATACGCAGTATTTT
TRBD2,TRBJ2-7,TRBV7-6,-,CASSPRTGLAGDEGEQYF,TGTGCCAGCAGCCCGCGTACGGGACTAGCGGGTGATGAAGGGGAGCAGTACTTC
TRBD1,TRBJ2-5,TRBV25-1,few,CASSEDLTGLETQYF,TGTGCCAGCAGTGAGGATTTGACAGGGTTGGAGACCCAGTACTTC
TRBD1,TRBJ1-5,TRBV5-6,-,CASSYGTGFYSNQPQHF,TGTGCCAGCAGCTACGGGACAGGGTTTTATAGCAATCAGCCCCAGCATTTT
TRBD2,TRBJ2-7,TRBV10-3,few,CAISDAASGAYEQYF,TGTGCCATCAGTGATGCGGCTAGCGGGGCGTACGAGCAGTACTTC
-,TRBJ2-5,TRBV5-1,-,CASSLDPGEGETQYF,TGCGCCAGCAGCTTGGACCCAGGGGAGGGGGAGACCCAGTACTTC
-,TRBJ2-3,TRBV6-2/TRBV6-3,few,CASSYSTHSTDTQYF,TGTGCCAGCAGTTACTCGACACATAGCACAGATACGCAGTATTTT
TRBD1,TRBJ2-7,TRBV7-7,-,CASGQGHEQYF,TGTGCCTCAGGACAGGGTCACGAGCAGTACTTC
-,TRBJ2-1,TRBV5-1,-,CASSFNPRYNEQFF,TGCGCCAGCAGCTTTAACCCTCGGTACAATGAGCAGTTCTTC
TRBD2,TRBJ2-1,TRBV29-1,few,CSGTGGSRSYNEQFF,TGCAGTGGGACGGGAGGGTCTAGATCCTACAATGAGCAGTTCTTC
-,TRBJ1-2,TRBV3-1,-,CASSPHILYGYTF,TGTGCCAGCAGCCCACATATACTCTATGGCTACACCTTC
-,TRBJ1-2,TRBV7-9,few,CASSDSPYGYTF,TGTGCCAGCAGCGACAGCCCCTATGGCTACACCTTC
TRBD2,TRBJ2-3,TRBV7-2,-,CASSQGLAGNTDTQYF,TGTGCCAGCAGCCAGGGACTAGCGGGCAACACAGATACGCAGTATTTT
-,TRBJ1-2,TRBV7-9,few,CASSLGSRSGYTF,TGTGCCAGCAGCTTGGGGTCCCGGAGTGGCTACACCTTC
-,TRBJ1-1,TRBV6-5,few,CASSYSGLWGVNTEAFF,TGTGCCAGCAGTTATTCGGGGCTCTGGGGAGTGAACACTGAAGCTTTCTTT
TRBD2,TRBJ2-1,TRBV12-3/TRBV12-4,-,CASSSAGGPLNEQFF,TGTGCCAGCAGTTCAGCGGGAGGGCCGTTAAATGAGCAGTTCTTC
TRBD1,TRBJ2-1,TRBV7-9,-,CASSWGQGAYNEQFF,TGTGCCAGCAGCTGGGGACAGGGGGCTTACAATGAGCAGTTCTTC
-,TRBJ1-1,TRBV12-3/TRBV12-4,-,CASSSGGGLEAFF,TGTGCCAGCAGTTCAGGCGGGGGCCTTGAAGCTTTCTTT
TRBD1,TRBJ2-5,TRBV15,few,CATSRTRDRIQETQYF,TGTGCCACCAGCAGAACCCGGGACAGAATACAAGAGACCCAGTACTTC
-,TRBJ2-3,TRBV5-1,-,CASRTDAGDTQYF,TGCGCCAGCAGGACGGACGCAGGAGATACGCAGTATTTT
-,TRBJ2-3,TRBV19,many,CASSLFQGDTQYF,TGTGCCAGTAGTTTATTCCAGGGGGATACGCAGTATTTT
TRBD2,TRBJ2-1,TRBV29-1,-,CSVGLASAGEQFF,TGCAGCGTTGGACTAGCTTCAGCCGGTGAGCAGTTCTTC
TRBD1,TRBJ2-1,TRBV12-3/TRBV12-4,many,CASNLGAGTASYEQFF,TGTGCCAGCAACCTCGGAGCCGGGACAGCGTCTTACGAGCAGTTCTTC
-,TRBJ2-1,TRBV29-1,-,CSVGVTREQFF,TGCAGCGTTGGCGTCACTCGGGAGCAGTTCTTC
-,TRBJ1-1,TRBV4-1,-,CASSQVGGGTEAFF,TGCGCCAGCAGCCAAGTCGGGGGCGGCACTGAAGCTTTCTTT
TRBD1,TRBJ2-1,TRBV24-1,-,CATSDPGQGPYNEQFF,TGTGCCACCAGTGACCCGGGACAGGGGCCCTACAATGAGCAGTTCTTC
-,TRBJ2-3,TRBV6-1,-,CASSEDSTDTQYF,TGTGCCAGCAGTGAAGACAGCACAGATACGCAGTATTTT
TRBD2,TRBJ2-7,TRBV9,-,CASSASGLSSYEQYF,TGTGCCAGCAGCGCTAGCGGCCTAAGCTCCTACGAGCAGTACTTC
-,TRBJ1-1,TRBV10-3,-,CAISELDGRTGTEAFF,TGTGCCATCAGTGAGTTGGACGGACGAACGGGAACTGAAGCTTTCTTT
TRBD1,TRBJ1-2,TRBV2,-,CASSGSWDRSPSF,TGTGCCAGCAGTGGATCTTGGGACAGAAGTCCCTCCTTC
TRBD1,TRBJ2-1,TRBV7-8,few,CASRTGTGVRNEQFF,TGTGCCAGCAGGACCGGGACAGGGGTTCGCAATGAGCAGTTCTTC